This T cell receptor beta chain comes out of a study of glioma-infiltrating T cells. V was shortened by 0 bases and J by 3 bases, with 7 bases between the two germline ends. The CDR3 consists of 14 residues. Germline CDR1 is SGHTA and CDR2 is FQGNSA. TCR alpha and beta CDR3 regions were amplified from RNA using iRepertoire nested multiplex PCR. For one-step reverse transcription and amplification, 100-400 ng of tissue mRNA or PBMC total RNA was used. TCRdb called the multiplex PCR reads again in MiXCR, with one record for every CDR3 protein. The table records fewer than 250,000 distinct CDR3 sequences, more than 30% of them present only once. Study-wide results and limits: Tissue-blood divergence was below expectation in non-neoplastic patients, above in gliomas. Only very few CDR3 sequences appeared in both tissue and blood.

This clonotype was seen ten or more times. What it binds is unknown. The receptor's source is a human donor with low-grade glioma or glioblastoma, undergoing nonglioma brain surgery, or in good health (not recorded which). The rearrangement uses TRBV7-2 and TRBJ2-3; no clear D. The specimen sequenced was glioma tissue, nonneoplastic brain tissue, or PBMCs (not recorded which). The CDR3 DNA follows: TGTGCCAGCAGCTTAGCCCACAGTACAGATACGCAGTATTTT. It translates to CASSLAHSTDTQYF.